The clone carrying this T cell receptor beta chain was counted many times. Antigen unknown. It was RNA transcripts that yielded the amplified TCR beta CDR3 regions. HTBI primers drove first-round RT-PCR of the TCR CDR3. TCRdb reprocessed the multiplex PCR reads with MiXCR, giving one entry per CDR3 protein. This table has about 560,000 distinct CDR3 sequences, over 15% appearing once. The CDR3 contains 16 residues. The V end was cut by 1 base, the J end by 1 base, with 12 bases between. Germline V gives CDR1 MDHEN, CDR2 SYDVKM. The data were taken from a study of T cells in Graves' hyperthyroidism and ophthalmopathy. Study as a whole: Peripheral blood was taken when the disease was first diagnosed, before any treatment began.

Study results and limitations: Stable hyperthyroidism was told apart from ophthalmopathy by a model built on 13 V-J features.

This receptor was taken from a woman between 18 and 29 years old with Graves' hyperthyroidism. The sequenced material came from blood. The chain combines TRBV28 with TRBJ2-3, with no clear D. This CDR3 reads CASSLFPGLGTDTQYF. The CDR3, as DNA: TGTGCCAGCAGTTTATTTCCGGGCCTCGGCACAGATACGCAGTATTTT.